What follows are 13 T cell receptor beta chains derived from one specimen sequenced in a study of blood T cell repertoires in COVID-19 (dated by TCRdb to the early 2020s). Receptor amplification or capture employed the immunoSEQ multiplex PCR assay. TCRdb holds this immuneACCESS table with in-frame rearrangements only. Some clones are missing; in checked studies, unresolved V genes explain under half, and the rest has no known cause. Counted in this sample were 210,000 or so clones; approximately 91% of them appeared once. The top ten clones comprise roughly 2.6% of the sample. The specimen was peripheral blood. Receptors originate from a woman aged 60 to 75 with acute or convalescent COVID-19.

V gene TRBV28 combines with J gene TRBJ1-4; D gene ambiguous. V lost 11 bases and J 3 bases, leaving 7 bases between the germline ends. CDR3 length: 11 amino acids. Germline V CDR1 and CDR2: MDHEN, SYDVKM. In DNA form, the CDR3 reads TGTGCCGGGCAGTCTAATGAAAAACTGTTTTTT. Translation: CAGQSNEKLFF.

The J gene is TRBJ1-5, the V gene TRBV2; tentative D call: TRBD1 (6 bases). CDR1 and CDR2 (germline): SNHLY, FYNNEI. CDR3 size: 16 residues. V lost 5 bases, J lost 4 bases, and 18 bases lay in between. The CDR3 DNA reads as TGTGCCAGCAGTCGTCGCCTCGGGCAGGGGAATCAGCCCCAGCATTTT. Its translation: CASSRRLGQGNQPQHF.

This chain uses TRBV18 with TRBJ2-7; TRBD1 might be the D (5 bases). Looked up from germline, CDR1 is KGHSH and CDR2 is LQKENI. Between the trimmed V and J ends, which lost 0 bases and 4 bases, there was a span of 10 bases. This CDR3 has 14 amino acids. CDR3 loop: CASSPPKGAYEQYF. The CDR3 region has the DNA TGTGCCAGCTCACCACCGAAAGGGGCTTACGAGCAGTACTTC.

Only a few counts were recorded for this clone. The chain uses TRBV5-1 and TRBJ1-1; TRBD1 might be the D (6 bases). Trimming removed 2 bases from V and 4 bases from J, with 21 bases in between. This CDR3 is 17 amino acids long. The germline gives CDR1 SGHRS, CDR2 YFSETQ. CDR3 coding DNA: TGCGCCAGCAGCTTCCAGTCGGCGGGCAGGGGTAGCACTGAAGCTTTCTTT. Translation: CASSFQSAGRGSTEAFF.

The DNA for the CDR3 is TGTGCCAGTACCGCGGGTCCGGTGATCTATGGCTACACCTTC. Its translation: CASTAGPVIYGYTF. The chain carries TRBV19 and TRBJ1-2; D gene unclear. This CDR3 is built from 14 residues. V was pared by 7 bases and J by 4 bases, with 16 bases between. Germline V gives CDR1 LNHDA, CDR2 SQIVND (reference sequence). Complete variable domain (other parts from reference TRBV19 and TRBJ1-2): DGGITQSPKYLFRKEGQNVTLSCEQNLNHDAMYWYRQDPGQGLRLIYYSQIVNDFQKGDIAEGYSVSREKKESFPLTVTSAQKNPTAFYLCASTAGPVIYGYTFGSGTRLTVV.

The chain is built from TRBV7-9 and TRBJ2-7, with a possible D match to TRBD2 (5 bases). Trimming took off 7 bases at V and 3 bases at J, with 13 bases between the two ends. The CDR3 runs to 13 residues. CDR1 is SEHNR and CDR2 is FQNEAQ in the germline V gene (reference sequence). CDR3 sequence reads: CASTKRGFYEQYF. In nucleotides, the CDR3 is TGTGCCAGCACCAAGAGAGGGTTCTACGAGCAGTACTTC.

J is TRBJ2-1 and V is TRBV7-2; D is ambiguous. Germline values: CDR1 SGHTA, CDR2 FQGNSA. V lost 0 bases to trimming and J lost 0 bases, with 6 bases between them. The CDR3 runs to 15 residues. CDR3 sequence (DNA): TGTGCCAGCAGCTTAGCGGTGAGCTCCTACAATGAGCAGTTCTTC. Amino acid sequence: CASSLAVSSYNEQFF.

The chain uses TRBV6-6 and TRBJ1-1; 7 bases map to TRBD1. CDR1 is MNHNY and CDR2 is SVGAGI in the germline V gene (reference sequence). CDR3 size: 14 residues. V was clipped by 6 bases and J by 4 bases; unmatched bases: 8. The CDR3 sequence is CASRGQVLGTEAFF. The CDR3 DNA reads TGTGCCAGCAGAGGACAGGTCTTGGGCACTGAAGCTTTCTTT.

The chain uses TRBV18 and TRBJ2-5, with 8 bases aligning to TRBD1. Germline V gene sequence: CDR1 KGHSH, CDR2 LQKENI. The CDR3 totals 16 residues. J was trimmed by 5 bases and V by 2 bases; bases with no gene match: 10. The CDR3 DNA reads TGTGCCAGCTCACCAAACAGCGGACAGGGAAGGGAGACCCAGTACTTC. It yields the protein CASSPNSGQGRETQYF.

The chain has TRBV18 and TRBJ1-1; D gene uncertain. In germline, CDR1 is KGHSH, CDR2 LQKENI. Trimming removed 3 bases at V and 1 base at J, with 6 bases between. There are 13 residues in the CDR3. CDR3 loop: CASSPAANTEAFF. The CDR3 region has the DNA TGTGCCAGCTCACCCGCGGCGAACACTGAAGCTTTCTTT. Based on the CDR3 plus reference TRBV18 and TRBJ1-1, the full variable domain is NAGVMQNPRHLVRRRGQEARLRCSPMKGHSHVYWYRQLPEEGLKFMVYLQKENIIDESGMPKERFSAEFPKEGPSILRIQQVVRGDSAAYFCASSPAANTEAFFGQGTRLTVV.

V is TRBV28 and J is TRBJ1-1; 9 bases fit TRBD1. CDR1 is MDHEN, CDR2 SYDVKM, per germline. CDR3 size: 14 residues. Losses at the gene ends were 4 bases for V and 4 bases for J; bases not matched to a gene: 4. The CDR3 DNA is TGTGCCAGCAGTTCGTGGACAGGGGTCACTGAAGCTTTCTTT. Translating it yields CASSSWTGVTEAFF.

CDR3 in amino acids: CASSLGLGQPNSPLHF. The CDR3 DNA reads TGTGCCAGCAGCTTAGGGCTGGGACAGCCAAATTCACCCCTCCACTTT. The V and J genes are TRBV7-2 and TRBJ1-6, with TRBD1 matching over 7 bases. V lost 1 base, J lost 7 bases, and 7 bases stayed unmatched. The CDR3 is 16 residues long. Germline V gene lookup returns CDR1 SGHTA and CDR2 FQGNSA.

This rearrangement joins TRBV24-1 to TRBJ1-2, with 7 nucleotides matching TRBD1. The CDR3 runs 14 residues. V was clipped by 7 bases and J by 8 bases; unmatched bases: 12. Germline V gene lookup returns CDR1 KGHDR and CDR2 SFDVKD. The CDR3 protein is CATRGDSGAKGYTF. CDR3 DNA: TGTGCCACCAGGGGGGACAGCGGAGCGAAGGGCTACACCTTC.